The following is a T cell receptor (beta chain) sequence with its context. The data were obtained in a study of blood T cells in healthy people across ages. For the second PCR, which ran for roughly 6 to 11 cycles, a sample-barcoded 5' primer and a J-beta primer mix were used. Each CDR3 protein is one row after TCRdb ran MiXCR on the 5' RACE reads. This table holds roughly 550,000 distinct CDR3 sequences, 24% found once. In addition, the sample was reused for a study of T cells of mothers and their children.

The sample comprised blood. This TCR was recovered from a boy between 10 and 17 years old in good health.

Here the CDR3 DNA reads TGTGCCAGCAGCTTCGTCGGAGGGGAATACAATGAGCAGTTCTTC. This codes for CASSFVGGEYNEQFF. The chain couples TRBV5-6 to TRBJ2-1; D might be TRBD2 (6 bases). V lost 2 bases, J lost 4 bases, and 13 bases lay in between. Germline CDR1 reads SGHDT; CDR2 reads YYEEEE. This CDR3 is built from 15 residues.